The next 24 T cell receptor beta chains were all read from a single sample in a study of shared clonotypes between healthy human individuals. Using immunoSEQ multiplex PCR, the repertoire was profiled, and TCRdb retains in-frame clones only, with some absent. Among 1,400,000 or so clones listed, about 98.5% were seen once. The sequenced sample consisted of naive CD4+ T cells sorted from blood. The subset was: CD45RA+ positively selected. These TCRs come from a man aged 25-45 years in good health.

This sequence joins TRBV2 and TRBJ2-1; D call uncertain. The germline V gene encodes CDR1 SNHLY and CDR2 FYNNEI. The CDR3 extends over 15 amino acids. Trimming left V 6 bases short and J 0 bases short, with 12 bases between. The CDR3 spells CASRILVSSYNEQFF. The CDR3 coding sequence is TGTGCCAGCAGGATCCTTGTTAGCTCCTACAATGAGCAGTTCTTC.

The chain links TRBV7-2 to TRBJ1-2, with D possibly matching TRBD1 (6 bases). V lost 5 bases to trimming and J lost 4 bases, with 11 bases between them. Germline V gene data show CDR1 as SGHTA and CDR2 as FQGNSA. CDR3 length: 13 amino acids. The CDR3 DNA follows: TGTGCCAGCAGCCTGGACAGAGTCTATGGCTACACCTTC. Its protein is CASSLDRVYGYTF. Full variable domain (remainder filled in from reference TRBV7-2 and TRBJ1-2): GAGVSQSPSNKVTEKGKDVELRCDPISGHTALYWYRQSLGQGLEFLIYFQGNSAPDKSGLPSDRFSAERTGGSVSTLTIQRTQQEDSAVYLCASSLDRVYGYTFGSGTRLTVV.

The chain joins TRBV19 to TRBJ2-2; 7 nucleotides match TRBD2. Germline CDR1 reads LNHDA; CDR2 reads SQIVND (reference sequence). Trimming cost V 7 bases and J 7 bases; bases outside gene matches: 6. CDR3 length: 13 amino acids. The CDR3 nucleotides are TGTGCCAGTAAGGAACCGGGGGGCGGGGAGCTGTTTTTT. It is translated as CASKEPGGGELFF.

A remark on this clone: The junction differs from germline at one of its ends, possibly a read error. The rearrangement uses TRBV7-9 and TRBJ2-7, with 7 bases that match TRBD1. The CDR3 consists of 17 residues. Germline CDR1 reads SEHNR; CDR2 reads FQNEAQ (reference sequence). CDR3 DNA: TGTGCCAGCAGTAAAAGAACCGGGACAGCCACAACCTACGCGCAGTACTTC. Translation: CASSKRTGTATTYAQYF.

The chain recombines TRBV7-2 with TRBJ1-1, with 10 positions matching TRBD1. Losses at the gene ends were 6 bases for V and 6 bases for J; bases not matched to a gene: 4. This CDR3 is built from 13 residues. The germline CDR1 and CDR2 sequences are SGHTA and FQGNSA. The CDR3 DNA reads TGTGCCAGCAGTCGACAGGGGGCCGCTGAAGCTTTCTTT. As protein: CASSRQGAAEAFF.

This chain links TRBV7-9 with TRBJ2-7, with D perhaps being TRBD1 or TRBD2 (6 bases each). V shed 5 bases and J shed 7 bases, with 21 bases lying between them. This CDR3 is built from 15 residues. The germline CDR1 and CDR2 sequences are SEHNR and FQNEAQ (reference sequence). The CDR3 sequence: CASSPRGGTPGEQYF. The DNA of the CDR3 is TGTGCCAGCAGCCCCCGCGGAGGGACACCCGGGGAGCAGTACTTC.

V and J are TRBV2 and TRBJ2-1; 8 bases match TRBD2. The junction had 12 bases not matched to a gene; V was cut back by 8 bases and J by 3 bases. CDR1 SNHLY and CDR2 FYNNEI come from the germline V gene. This CDR3 contains 16 residues. The CDR3 is CASAERAGAHYNEQFF. The CDR3 DNA reads TGTGCCAGCGCCGAGCGAGCGGGAGCTCACTACAATGAGCAGTTCTTC.

V and J are TRBV2 and TRBJ2-3; TRBD2 aligns across 10 bases. The CDR3 totals 16 residues. CDR1 is SNHLY and CDR2 is FYNNEI in the germline V gene. V shed 6 bases, J shed 6 bases, and the junction held 12 bases outside the gene matches. This CDR3 reads CASSPDSGRVVDTQYF. The CDR3 DNA reads as TGTGCCAGCAGCCCGGACAGCGGGAGGGTTGTGGATACGCAGTATTTT.

This chain connects TRBV28 to TRBJ2-6; maybe TRBD1 (5 bases). V was cut by 3 bases and J by 3 bases, with 9 bases left in between. Germline values: CDR1 MDHEN, CDR2 SYDVKM. The CDR3 loop spans 15 amino acids. The CDR3 coding sequence is TGTGCCAGCAGTTTCTCAGGGCTTGGGGCCAACGTCCTGACTTTC. Amino acids: CASSFSGLGANVLTF.

The chain is built from TRBV6-1 and TRBJ2-1; D gene unclear. Trimming removed 4 bases at V and 0 bases at J, with 13 bases between. The germline CDR1 and CDR2 sequences are MNHNS and SASEGT. This CDR3 has 16 residues. CDR3: CASSGTPMSSYNEQFF. CDR3 coding DNA: TGTGCCAGCAGTGGGACCCCAATGAGCTCCTACAATGAGCAGTTCTTC.

The J gene is TRBJ2-3, the V gene TRBV5-4; 10 bases map to TRBD2. Germline CDR1 and CDR2: SGHNT and YYREEE (reference sequence). The CDR3 length is 19 residues. V lost 0 bases to trimming and J lost 0 bases; unmatched junction nucleotides: 10. CDR3 loop: CASSLGLAGLGASTDTQYF. DNA of the CDR3: TGTGCCAGCAGCTTGGGACTAGCGGGTTTGGGCGCTAGCACAGATACGCAGTATTTT.

The chain combines TRBV7-2 with TRBJ2-1; 14 bases agree with TRBD2. Germline CDR1 SGHTA, CDR2 FQGNSA. Unmatched junction bases numbered 6, after V lost 6 bases and J lost 8 bases. The CDR3 loop spans 15 amino acids. This CDR3 reads CASSPGTSGSDEQFF. The CDR3 nucleotides read TGTGCCAGCAGTCCCGGGACTAGCGGGAGTGATGAGCAGTTCTTC.

The chain joins TRBV7-2 to TRBJ2-7, with 8 bases matching TRBD2. V lost 5 bases to trimming and J lost 2 bases; unmatched junction nucleotides: 14. The CDR3 totals 17 residues. The germline gives CDR1 SGHTA, CDR2 FQGNSA. The CDR3 protein is CASSPIRGGRRTYEQYF. CDR3 bases: TGTGCCAGCAGCCCAATCAGGGGCGGGAGGCGGACCTACGAGCAGTACTTC.

The J gene is TRBJ1-1, the V gene TRBV11-2; a weak D match, TRBD1 (6 bases). V lost 1 base to trimming and J lost 14 bases, with 20 bases between them. The CDR3 covers 14 residues. In germline, CDR1 is SGHAT, CDR2 FQNNGV. CDR3 region: CASSLGAGGQGNFF. CDR3 in DNA: TGTGCCAGCAGCTTAGGAGCAGGTGGGCAGGGGAACTTCTTT.

This clone occurred once. The chain uses TRBV7-9 and TRBJ1-5; D is perhaps TRBD1 (6 bases). The CDR3 is made up of 15 amino acids. Germline CDR1 SEHNR, CDR2 FQNEAQ (reference sequence). V lost 1 base and J lost 4, with 11 bases in between. The CDR3 coding sequence is TGTGCCAGCAGCTTAGATGGACAGTATAATCAGCCCCAGCATTTT. Its protein is CASSLDGQYNQPQHF.

This clone was seen just once. The same CDR3 also results from other DNA sequences found in this sample. V and J are TRBV6-5 and TRBJ2-7; the match to TRBD2 covers 10 bases. In germline, CDR1 is MNHEY, CDR2 SVGAGI. Unmatched junction bases numbered 4, after V lost 6 bases and J lost 2 bases. The CDR3 runs 14 residues. This chain's CDR3 is CASSLTSGTYEQYF. The CDR3 bases are TGTGCCAGCAGCCTTACTAGCGGGACCTACGAGCAGTACTTC.

The chain carries TRBV19 and TRBJ2-3, with 11 bases fitting TRBD2. Germline-derived CDR1 and CDR2 are LNHDA and SQIVND (reference sequence). V shed 6 bases, J shed 5 bases, and the junction held 13 bases outside the gene matches. CDR3 length: 17 amino acids. CDR3 nucleotide sequence: TGTGCCAGTAGCACCGGGACTAGCGGCCTCAGGCGAGATACGCAGTATTTT. This translates into CASSTGTSGLRRDTQYF.

This chain links TRBV10-1 with TRBJ2-1, with TRBD2 identical over 13 bases. Germline lookup yields CDR1 WNHNN and CDR2 SYGVQD (reference sequence). There are 17 residues in the CDR3. Trimming removed 0 bases from V and 6 bases from J; junction bases left unmatched: 5. The CDR3 region has the DNA TGCGCCAGCAGTGAGTCCGCGGGACTAGCGGGGATCAATGAGCAGTTCTTC. Its translation is CASSESAGLAGINEQFF.

The chain couples TRBV28 to TRBJ2-1; 7 bases are shared with TRBD1. Looked up from germline, CDR1 is MDHEN and CDR2 is SYDVKM. V gave up 6 bases and J gave up 7 bases; unmatched junction bases: 12. The CDR3 length is 15 residues. The CDR3 region is CASSLPPTGLNEQFF. In DNA, the CDR3 is TGTGCCAGCAGCCTACCTCCGACAGGGCTGAATGAGCAGTTCTTC. Full variable domain (missing parts from reference TRBV28 and TRBJ2-1): DVKVTQSSRYLVKRTGEKVFLECVQDMDHENMFWYRQDPGLGLRLIYFSYDVKMKEKGDIPEGYSVSREKKERFSLILESASTNQTSMYLCASSLPPTGLNEQFFGPGTRLTVL.

This sequence joins TRBV7-9 and TRBJ2-1; D uncertain. Trimming cost V 1 base and J 2 bases, with 6 bases left between them. CDR1 is SEHNR and CDR2 is FQNEAQ in the germline V gene (reference sequence). The CDR3 totals 14 residues. The CDR3: CASSLVTAYNEQFF. The DNA of the CDR3 is TGTGCCAGCAGCTTAGTAACAGCCTACAATGAGCAGTTCTTC.

Comment on this clone: This sample includes further DNA sequences coding for the same CDR3. This chain links TRBV5-1 with TRBJ2-7; tentatively, D is TRBD2 (6 bases). The CDR3 has 12 amino acids. V lost 4 bases to trimming and J lost 2 bases, with 7 bases between them. The germline V gene has CDR1 SGHRS and CDR2 YFSETQ. The CDR3 bases are TGCGCCAGCAGCCCGGGGGCCTACGAGCAGTACTTC. Its translation: CASSPGAYEQYF. The variable domain in full, with the rest retrieved from reference TRBV5-1 and TRBJ2-7, is KAGVTQTPRYLIKTRGQQVTLSCSPISGHRSVSWYQQTPGQGLQFLFEYFSETQRNKGNFPGRFSGRQFSNSRSEMNVSTLELGDSALYLCASSPGAYEQYFGPGTRLTVT.

The rearrangement uses TRBV15 and TRBJ2-1; no clear D. V gave up 8 bases and J gave up 6 bases, with 14 bases separating them. The CDR3 contains 13 residues. Germline values: CDR1 LNHNV, CDR2 YYDKDF (reference sequence). DNA for the CDR3: TGTGCCACCGTTAGAACGCCCCGCAATGAGCAGTTCTTC. It specifies CATVRTPRNEQFF.

The chain uses TRBV9 and TRBJ2-6, with TRBD1 identical over 8 bases. This CDR3 has 18 amino acids. Looked up from germline, CDR1 is SGDLS and CDR2 is YYNGEE. The trim removed 2 bases at V and 1 base at J, leaving 8 bases unmatched. The CDR3 region has the DNA TGTGCCAGCAGCGTCGGACAGGGAATGGGGTCTGGGGCCAACGTCCTGACTTTC. Translation gives CASSVGQGMGSGANVLTF.

The genes are TRBV28 and TRBJ2-7, with D possibly being TRBD2 (6 bases). This CDR3 is 16 amino acids long. Germline V gene lookup returns CDR1 MDHEN and CDR2 SYDVKM. Trimming shortened V by 3 bases and J by 6 bases, and 21 bases separated the two germline ends. CDR3 amino acids: CASSFPLRPGVREQYF. As DNA, the CDR3 is TGTGCCAGCAGTTTCCCCCTCAGACCGGGAGTGCGCGAGCAGTACTTC.